These 28 T cell receptor beta chains came from one sample sequenced in a study of Tregs in tolerant kidney transplant recipients. The protocol was immunoSEQ multiplex PCR, while the TCRdb copy is restricted to in-frame clones and leaves out a portion. In total, the table holds about 52,000 clones. The material was CD4+ T cells from blood, obtained before the transplant. The receptors derive from a human donor who received a combined kidney and bone marrow transplant.

Regarding this clone: The read ends 3 residues before the CDR3 terminus; that terminus is restored from the germline J gene. The V and J genes are TRBV19 and TRBJ2-4, with D maybe TRBD1 (6 bases). The CDR3 has 15 amino acids. Trimming stripped 3 bases from V and 7 bases from J, with 16 bases between. Germline CDR1 and CDR2: LNHDA and SQIVND (reference sequence). The CDR3: CASSIPRGQSNIQYF. The DNA read from the CDR3 is TGTGCCAGTAGTATCCCCAGGGGCCAATCGAACATT.

The CDR3 DNA, read in part, is TGTGCCAGCAGTGGAGGACAGGTATACAATGAG. Protein sequence: CASSGGQVYNE. The whole CDR3 sequence reads CASSGGQVYNEQFF. This chain links TRBV6-1 with TRBJ2-1; 7 nucleotides line up with TRBD1. The read terminates 3 residues before the CDR3 end, so the remaining end is supplied by the germline J gene. The germline gives CDR1 MNHNS, CDR2 SASEGT. The V segment lost 4 bases and the J segment 4 bases; nucleotides outside the gene matches: 4. The CDR3 is 14 residues long.

Note on this clone: The observed sequence ends 3 residues before the CDR3 terminus, with the missing tail filled in from the germline J gene. The chain links TRBV18 to TRBJ2-1; 9 bases are shared with TRBD2. CDR1 and CDR2 (germline): KGHSH, LQKENI. V shed 2 bases, J shed 7 bases, and the junction held 6 bases outside the gene matches. This CDR3 is 15 amino acids long. The CDR3 spells CASSPGAGGTNEQFF. The CDR3 bases that were read are TGTGCCAGCTCACCAGGAGCGGGGGGAACAAATGAG.

In the case of this clone: The sequenced fragment ends 3 residues before the CDR3 boundary, so the rest is inferred from the germline J gene. J is TRBJ1-6 and V is TRBV5-6; D is possibly TRBD1 (6 bases). CDR1 is SGHDT, CDR2 YYEEEE, per germline. Trimming pared 4 bases from V and 6 bases from J, leaving 11 bases between. CDR3 length: 14 residues. The CDR3 loop is CASSPDRSNSPLHF. The DNA read from the CDR3 is TGTGCCAGCAGCCCCGACAGGAGTAATTCACCC. Filled out from reference TRBV5-6 and TRBJ1-6, the complete variable domain reads DAGVTQSPTHLIKTRGQQVTLRCSPKSGHDTVSWYQQALGQGPQFIFQYYEEEERQRGNFPDRFSGHQFPNYSSELNVNALLLGDSALYLCASSPDRSNSPLHFGNGTRLTVT.

As to this clone: The read gets to within 3 residues of the CDR3 end, and the germline J gene fills in the rest. The chain uses TRBV18 and TRBJ2-2, with D maybe TRBD1 (5 bases). The CDR3 totals 17 residues. The germline CDR1 and CDR2 sequences are KGHSH and LQKENI. Trimming took 1 base from V and 3 from J, leaving 15 bases between them. Incomplete CDR3 DNA: TGTGCCAGCTCACCACGCCGGAAGGGCAGGGACACCGGGGAG. Translated: CASSPRRKGRDTGE. The entire CDR3 reads CASSPRRKGRDTGELFF.

Notes on this clone: The CDR3 end lies 3 residues beyond the end of the read and is filled in from the germline J gene. This rearrangement joins TRBV5-1 to TRBJ2-2; 7 nucleotides align to TRBD2. V was pared by 4 bases and J by 6 bases, with 9 bases of the junction left unmatched. The germline CDR1 and CDR2 sequences are SGHRS and YFSETQ. The CDR3 sequence is 15 residues long. The CDR3 loop reads CASSMAGTNSGELFF. The CDR3 DNA, read in part, is TGCGCCAGCAGCATGGCTGGGACTAACTCCGGGGAG.

A remark on this clone: The read ends 3 residues before the CDR3 terminus; that terminus is restored from the germline J gene. The chain has TRBV5-1 and TRBJ1-1; D unresolved. V lost 4 bases and J 4 bases, leaving 14 bases between the germline ends. This CDR3 contains 14 residues. Germline V lookup: CDR1 SGHRS, CDR2 YFSETQ. The CDR3 is CASSPSGPPTEAFF. Incomplete CDR3 DNA: TGCGCCAGCAGCCCCTCGGGTCCCCCCACTGAA. The full variable domain, completed using reference TRBV5-1 and TRBJ1-1, is KAGVTQTPRYLIKTRGQQVTLSCSPISGHRSVSWYQQTPGQGLQFLFEYFSETQRNKGNFPGRFSGRQFSNSRSEMNVSTLELGDSALYLCASSPSGPPTEAFFGQGTRLTVV.

A word on this clone: The read gets to within 3 residues of the CDR3 end, and the germline J gene fills in the rest. The chain has TRBV19 and TRBJ1-2, with a possible D match to TRBD1 (5 bases). Germline CDR1 is LNHDA and CDR2 is SQIVND (reference sequence). V was cut by 4 bases and J by 4 bases, with 16 bases left in between. CDR3 length: 15 amino acids. CDR3 DNA (partial): TGTGCCAGTAGTACCCGCAGGGAGTCGGGCTATGGC. Protein product: CASSTRRESGYG. The entire CDR3 reads CASSTRRESGYGYTF.

Remarks on this clone: The sequenced fragment ends 3 residues before the CDR3 boundary, so the rest is inferred from the germline J gene. The rearrangement joins TRBV7-9 to TRBJ1-5, with D possibly TRBD1 on 5 matching bases. Trimming pared 5 bases from V and 6 bases from J, leaving 17 bases between. Germline V lookup: CDR1 SEHNR, CDR2 FQNEAQ (reference sequence). This CDR3 has 15 residues. The covered CDR3 bases are TGTGCCAGCAGCCAGGGACTAGGGTTCCCTCAGCCC. Amino acids: CASSQGLGFPQP. The CDR3 in full is CASSQGLGFPQPQHF.

As regards this clone: The CDR3 is cut off 3 residues early in the read; its end comes from the germline J gene. The V gene is TRBV13, the J gene TRBJ2-5, with TRBD2 identical over 8 bases. J gave up 2 bases and V 5 bases, and 1 base lay outside the gene matches. This CDR3 is built from 13 residues. Germline values: CDR1 PRHDT, CDR2 FYEKMQ (reference sequence). The CDR3 reads CASSPGGQETQYF. CDR3 DNA (partial): TGTGCCAGCAGCCCGGGGGGGCAAGAGACC.

Comment on this clone: The CDR3 is cut off 3 residues early in the read; its end comes from the germline J gene. The rearrangement joins TRBV18 to TRBJ1-1, with a weak D call TRBD1 (5 bases). Trimming shortened V by 0 bases and J by 5 bases, and 13 bases separated the two germline ends. The germline V gene encodes CDR1 KGHSH and CDR2 LQKENI. CDR3 length equals 15 residues. The sequenced part of the CDR3 DNA is TGTGCCAGCTCACCACCGTCAAGGGGAGATACTGAA. It translates to CASSPPSRGDTE. The whole CDR3 is CASSPPSRGDTEAFF.

Comments on this clone: The CDR3 extends 3 residues past the end of the read, so its final part is completed from the germline J gene. The V gene is TRBV19, the J gene TRBJ1-1; D is ambiguous. CDR1 and CDR2 (germline): LNHDA, SQIVND (reference sequence). This CDR3 region has 13 residues. Trimming shortened V by 9 bases and J by 4 bases, and 15 bases separated the two germline ends. The part of the CDR3 DNA that was read is TGTGCCAGCAGAAGGCAGTCGCTCACTGAA. The encoded protein is CASRRQSLTE. The entire CDR3 protein is CASRRQSLTEAFF.

Incomplete CDR3 DNA: TGCGCCAGCAGCTTGGGCAGGGCCAGCTCTGGGGCCAACGTC. Its protein is CASSLGRASSGANV. The whole CDR3 protein reads CASSLGRASSGANVLTF. V usage is TRBV5-1 and J usage is TRBJ2-6; a weak D match, TRBD1 (5 bases). Read sequence stops 3 residues before the CDR3 end, and the germline J gene provides the missing end. The germline V gene has CDR1 SGHRS and CDR2 YFSETQ. The V gene lost 0 bases and the J gene lost 0 bases, with 10 bases spanning the gap. This CDR3 has 17 residues.

On this clone itself: The CDR3 end is not reached by the read, which stops 3 residues before it; the germline J gene fills it in. The V call is TRBV19, the J call TRBJ2-6; no clear D. CDR1 is LNHDA, CDR2 SQIVND, per germline (reference sequence). CDR3 length: 13 amino acids. Trimming shortened V by 6 bases and J by 2 bases, and 5 bases separated the two germline ends. The CDR3 is CASSIPGANVLTF. CDR3 DNA (partial): TGTGCCAGTAGCATCCCTGGGGCCAACGTC.

Note on this clone: The read gets to within 3 residues of the CDR3 end, and the germline J gene fills in the rest. The chain is built from TRBV6-2 or TRBV6-3 and TRBJ2-1; 12 bases match TRBD2. Losses at the gene ends were 5 bases for V and 5 bases for J; bases not matched to a gene: 7. The V gene's germline CDR1 is MNHEY and CDR2 SVGEGT. There are 16 residues in the CDR3. Partial CDR3 DNA: TGTGCCAGCAGTACCAGGACTAGCGGGAAACACAATGAG. The encoded protein is CASSTRTSGKHNE. Given in full, the CDR3 is CASSTRTSGKHNEQFF.

Details on this clone: The read finishes 3 residues shy of the CDR3 end, and the germline J gene is used to complete it. This chain uses TRBV20-1 with TRBJ2-1; 9 bases agree with TRBD2. Germline loops: CDR1 DFQATT, CDR2 SNEGSKA (reference sequence). The CDR3 runs 14 residues. V lost 5 bases to trimming and J lost 3 bases; unmatched junction nucleotides: 5. CDR3 DNA, as far as it was read: TGCAGTGCTGATAGCGGGAGAGACTACAATGAG. This gives the protein CSADSGRDYNE. In full, the CDR3 is CSADSGRDYNEQFF.

CDR3: CASSEGSMNTEAFF. Incomplete CDR3 DNA: TGTGCCAGTAGTGAAGGGTCGATGAACACTGAA. V usage is TRBV19 and J usage is TRBJ1-1; D remains ambiguous. The read gets to within 3 residues of the CDR3 end, and the germline J gene fills in the rest. From germline, CDR1 is LNHDA and CDR2 SQIVND (reference sequence). The CDR3 sequence is 14 residues long. V was trimmed by 5 bases and J by 0 bases, leaving 10 bases between them.

To note about this clone: The read stops 3 residues short of the end of the CDR3; the missing end is completed from the germline J gene. The J gene is TRBJ1-2, the V gene TRBV2; D unclear. The CDR3 runs 14 residues. Trimming left V 7 bases short and J 2 bases short, with 14 bases between. Germline V gives CDR1 SNHLY, CDR2 FYNNEI. CDR3 DNA, as far as it was read: TGTGCCAGCATCCGGGTGACGGGGAACTATGGC. Protein: CASIRVTGNYG. The whole CDR3 protein is CASIRVTGNYGYTF.

Points on this clone: The read ends 3 residues shy of where the CDR3 ends; the end is completed using the germline J gene. J is TRBJ2-2 and V is TRBV7-2, with no clear D. Germline V gene sequence: CDR1 SGHTA, CDR2 FQGNSA. Trimming took off 5 bases at V and 1 base at J, with 5 bases between the two ends. The CDR3 is made up of 13 amino acids. CDR3 in amino acids: CASSRQNTGELFF. The CDR3 DNA, read in part, is TGTGCCAGCAGCAGACAGAACACCGGGGAG.

Points on this clone: The read ends 3 residues shy of where the CDR3 ends; the end is completed using the germline J gene. The chain has TRBV5-6 and TRBJ2-7, with 10 bases fitting TRBD2. The CDR3 length is 14 residues. J lost 4 bases, V lost 3 bases, and 4 bases had no gene match. Germline lookup yields CDR1 SGHDT and CDR2 YYEEEE. The chain's CDR3 is CASSSSGGIYEQYF. The sequenced part of the CDR3 DNA is TGTGCCAGCAGCTCTAGCGGGGGAATTTACGAG.

The CDR3 loop reads CASSEQGTYYGYTF. The covered CDR3 bases are TGTGCCAGCAGTGAACAGGGGACGTACTATGGC. The rearrangement uses TRBV2 and TRBJ1-2, with a tentative D call TRBD1 (6 bases). The read comes to an end 3 residues before the CDR3 does, leaving the germline J gene to fill in the end. The CDR3 consists of 14 residues. V was shortened by 2 bases and J by 3 bases, with 10 bases between the two germline ends. The V gene's germline CDR1 is SNHLY and CDR2 FYNNEI.

About this clone itself: The CDR3 is cut off 3 residues early in the read; its end comes from the germline J gene. The chain is built from TRBV2 and TRBJ1-1; the D is unclear. The CDR3 spans 16 residues. Trimming shortened V by 0 bases and J by 4 bases, and 15 bases separated the two germline ends. In germline, CDR1 is SNHLY, CDR2 FYNNEI. Partial CDR3 DNA: TGTGCCAGCAGTGAAGCGGCAATGCGGAGGAGCACTGAA. It specifies CASSEAAMRRSTE. The whole CDR3 reads CASSEAAMRRSTEAFF.

About this clone: Read coverage stops 3 residues before the CDR3 terminus; the germline J gene supplies the remainder. The V call is TRBV19, the J call TRBJ2-7; TRBD2 matches 12 bases. V trimming: 3 bases; J trimming: 5 bases; junction bases outside the gene matches: 5. Germline V gene data show CDR1 as LNHDA and CDR2 as SQIVND (reference sequence). The CDR3 has 15 amino acids. The CDR3 loop is CASSISTSGSDEQYF. Incomplete CDR3 DNA: TGTGCCAGTAGTATCTCGACTAGCGGGAGCGACGAG. Together with reference TRBV19 and TRBJ2-7, the CDR3 gives the full variable domain: DGGITQSPKYLFRKEGQNVTLSCEQNLNHDAMYWYRQDPGQGLRLIYYSQIVNDFQKGDIAEGYSVSREKKESFPLTVTSAQKNPTAFYLCASSISTSGSDEQYFGPGTRLTVT.

Of note for this clone: The sequenced fragment ends 3 residues before the CDR3 boundary, so the rest is inferred from the germline J gene. V is TRBV6-1 and J is TRBJ1-2, with D possibly being TRBD1 (5 bases). Germline loops: CDR1 MNHNS, CDR2 SASEGT. The CDR3 extends over 15 amino acids. With 4 bases removed from V and 4 bases from J, the gap between germline ends came to 16 bases. This CDR3 reads CASSANRQRGYGYTF. Partial CDR3 DNA: TGTGCCAGCAGTGCAAACAGGCAGCGGGGCTATGGC.

In regard to this clone: The CDR3 goes on 3 residues after the read ends, and that part is filled in from the germline J gene. The genes are TRBV7-2 and TRBJ1-1, with a possible D match to TRBD1 (6 bases). Trimming left V 5 bases short and J 1 base short, with 8 bases between. The CDR3 sequence is 13 residues long. Germline V CDR1 and CDR2: SGHTA, FQGNSA. Incomplete CDR3 DNA: TGTGCCAGCAGCGCACAGGGGAACACTGAA. This translates into CASSAQGNTE. The entire CDR3 is CASSAQGNTEAFF.

In the case of this clone: The read gets to within 3 residues of the CDR3 end, and the germline J gene fills in the rest. This chain joins TRBV19 and TRBJ1-2; no clear D gene. The CDR3 extends over 13 amino acids. CDR1 LNHDA and CDR2 SQIVND come from the germline V gene (reference sequence). The germline V and J ends were trimmed by 4 bases and 1 base, with 7 bases remaining between them. CDR3 DNA (partial): TGTGCCAGTAGTAAGGTCGATAACTATGGC. Translation gives CASSKVDNYG. The entire CDR3 reads CASSKVDNYGYTF.

As concerns this clone: The read is 3 residues too short to cover the CDR3 end, so that end is filled in from the germline J gene. This chain joins TRBV7-9 and TRBJ2-7, with TRBD1 identical over 8 bases. CDR1 and CDR2 (germline): SEHNR, FQNEAQ (reference sequence). Trimming cost V 4 bases and J 6 bases; bases outside gene matches: 2. The length of the CDR3 is 12 residues. Incomplete CDR3 DNA: TGTGCCAGCAGCTCCGACAGGGGCGAG. This translates into CASSSDRGE. The whole CDR3 sequence is CASSSDRGEQYF.

Comments on this clone: The DNA ends 3 residues before the CDR3 does, and the rest of the CDR3 is filled in from the germline J gene. The V and J genes are TRBV5-1 and TRBJ1-1, with TRBD1 identical over 7 bases. Germline loops: CDR1 SGHRS, CDR2 YFSETQ. This CDR3 is 16 amino acids long. J gave up 1 base and V 4 bases, and 10 bases lay outside the gene matches. The part of the CDR3 DNA that was read is TGCGCCAGCAGCCCAAATCGACAGGGCCCGAACACTGAA. Protein sequence: CASSPNRQGPNTE. The complete CDR3 protein is CASSPNRQGPNTEAFF.